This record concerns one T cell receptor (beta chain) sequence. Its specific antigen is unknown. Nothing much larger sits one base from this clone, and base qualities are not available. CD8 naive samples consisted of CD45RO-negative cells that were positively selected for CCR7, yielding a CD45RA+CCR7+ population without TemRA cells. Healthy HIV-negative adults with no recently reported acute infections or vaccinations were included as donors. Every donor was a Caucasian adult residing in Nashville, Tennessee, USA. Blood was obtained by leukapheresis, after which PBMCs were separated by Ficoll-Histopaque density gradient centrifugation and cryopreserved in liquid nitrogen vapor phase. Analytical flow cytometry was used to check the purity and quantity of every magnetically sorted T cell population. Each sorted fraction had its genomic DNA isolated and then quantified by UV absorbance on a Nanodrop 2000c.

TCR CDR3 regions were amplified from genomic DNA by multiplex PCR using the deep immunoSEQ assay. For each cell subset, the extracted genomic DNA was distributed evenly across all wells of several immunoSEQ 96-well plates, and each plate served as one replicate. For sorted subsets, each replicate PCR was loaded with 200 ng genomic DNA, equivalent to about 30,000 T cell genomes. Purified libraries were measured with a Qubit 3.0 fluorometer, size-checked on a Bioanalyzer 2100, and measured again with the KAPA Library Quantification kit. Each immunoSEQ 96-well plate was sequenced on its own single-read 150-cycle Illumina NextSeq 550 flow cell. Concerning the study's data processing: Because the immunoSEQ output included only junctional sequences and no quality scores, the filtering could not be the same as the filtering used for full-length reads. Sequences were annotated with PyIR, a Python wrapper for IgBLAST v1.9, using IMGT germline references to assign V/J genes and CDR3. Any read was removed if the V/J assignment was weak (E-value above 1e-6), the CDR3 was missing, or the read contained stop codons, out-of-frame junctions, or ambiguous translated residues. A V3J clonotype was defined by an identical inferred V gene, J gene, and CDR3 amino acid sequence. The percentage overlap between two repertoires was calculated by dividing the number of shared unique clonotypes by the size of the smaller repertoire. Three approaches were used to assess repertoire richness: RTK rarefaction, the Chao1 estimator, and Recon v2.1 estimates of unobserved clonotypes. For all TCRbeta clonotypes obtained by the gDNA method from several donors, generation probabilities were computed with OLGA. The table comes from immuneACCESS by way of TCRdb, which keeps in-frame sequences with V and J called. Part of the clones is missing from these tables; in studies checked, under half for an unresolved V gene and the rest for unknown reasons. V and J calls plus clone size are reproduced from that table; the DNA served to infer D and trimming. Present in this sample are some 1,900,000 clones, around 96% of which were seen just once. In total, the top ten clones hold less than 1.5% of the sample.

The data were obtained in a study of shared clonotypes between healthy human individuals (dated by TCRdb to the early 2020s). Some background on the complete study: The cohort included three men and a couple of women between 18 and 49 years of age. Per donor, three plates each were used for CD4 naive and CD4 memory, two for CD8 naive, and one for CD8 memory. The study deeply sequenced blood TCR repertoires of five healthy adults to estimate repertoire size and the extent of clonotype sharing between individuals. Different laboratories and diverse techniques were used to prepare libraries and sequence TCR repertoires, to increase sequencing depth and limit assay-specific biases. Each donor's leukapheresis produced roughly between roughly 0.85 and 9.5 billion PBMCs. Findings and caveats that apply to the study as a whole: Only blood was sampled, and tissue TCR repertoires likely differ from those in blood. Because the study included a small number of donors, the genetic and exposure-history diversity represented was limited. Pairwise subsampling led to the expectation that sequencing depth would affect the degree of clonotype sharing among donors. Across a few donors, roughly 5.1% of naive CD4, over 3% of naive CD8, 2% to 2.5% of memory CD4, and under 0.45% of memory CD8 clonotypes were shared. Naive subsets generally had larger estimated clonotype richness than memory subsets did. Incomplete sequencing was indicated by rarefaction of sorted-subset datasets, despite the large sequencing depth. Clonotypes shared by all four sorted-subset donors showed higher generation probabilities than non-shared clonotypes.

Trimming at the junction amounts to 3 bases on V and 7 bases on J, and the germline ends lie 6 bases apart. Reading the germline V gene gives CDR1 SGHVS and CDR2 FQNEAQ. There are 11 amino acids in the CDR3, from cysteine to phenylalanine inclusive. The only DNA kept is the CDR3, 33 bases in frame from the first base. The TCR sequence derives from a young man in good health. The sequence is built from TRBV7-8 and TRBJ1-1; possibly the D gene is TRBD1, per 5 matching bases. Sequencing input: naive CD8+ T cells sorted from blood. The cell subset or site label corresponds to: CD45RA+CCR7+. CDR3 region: CASSFDSEAFF. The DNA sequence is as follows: TGTGCCAGCAGCTTTGACAGTGAAGCTTTCTTT.